Shown below are 26 T cell receptor beta chains from a single sample sequenced in a study of blood T cell repertoires in COVID-19. TCRdb keeps only in-frame clones here, not all; method: immunoSEQ multiplex PCR. The table lists about 180,000 clones, roughly four fifths of them singletons. The specimen was peripheral blood. All receptors come from a woman aged 70-85 years with COVID-19, enrolled during active disease.

This sequence joins TRBV5-1 and TRBJ2-1; the D is unclear. Germline CDR1 and CDR2: SGHRS and YFSETQ. The CDR3 spans 12 residues. The V end lost 8 bases, the J end lost 10 bases, and 16 bases lay between the germline ends. The CDR3 is CASTLPSQEQFF. The CDR3 DNA reads TGCGCCAGTACCTTACCTTCTCAGGAGCAGTTCTTC. The variable domain in full, with the rest retrieved from reference TRBV5-1 and TRBJ2-1, is KAGVTQTPRYLIKTRGQQVTLSCSPISGHRSVSWYQQTPGQGLQFLFEYFSETQRNKGNFPGRFSGRQFSNSRSEMNVSTLELGDSALYLCASTLPSQEQFFGPGTRLTVL.

The chain joins TRBV7-3 to TRBJ2-2, with 8 positions matching TRBD1. Germline-derived CDR1 and CDR2 are SGHTA and FQGTGA. The CDR3 extends over 17 amino acids. V was clipped by 4 bases and J by 4 bases; unmatched bases: 11. DNA for the CDR3: TGTGCCAGCAGCTCCCTACCCCGGACAGGGCTCACCGGGGAGCTGTTTTTT. Translation gives CASSSLPRTGLTGELFF.

With respect to this clone: The sample has other DNA sequences that encode this CDR3 too. CDR3 residues: CAWRQGSSYNEQFF. Written as DNA, the CDR3 is TGTGCCTGGAGACAGGGGAGCTCCTACAATGAGCAGTTCTTC. This sequence joins TRBV30 and TRBJ2-1; 7 bases map to TRBD1. Germline trimming cut 3 bases from V and 0 bases from J; bases unmatched to any gene: 2. Germline values: CDR1 GTSNPN, CDR2 SVGIG (reference sequence). The CDR3 contains 14 residues.

The CDR3 sequence is CASSPVLATGTDTQYF. The CDR3 nucleotides read TGTGCCAGCAGCCCGGTACTAGCGACCGGCACAGATACGCAGTATTTT. The chain uses TRBV11-2 and TRBJ2-3, with 7 bases lining up with TRBD2. This CDR3 contains 16 residues. The junction had 9 bases not matched to a gene; V was cut back by 5 bases and J by 1 base. In germline, CDR1 is SGHAT, CDR2 FQNNGV.

The gene calls are TRBV6-1 and TRBJ2-7; 14 nucleotides match TRBD2. The length of the CDR3 is 18 residues. V was clipped by 0 bases and J by 2 bases; unmatched bases: 6. Germline values: CDR1 MNHNS, CDR2 SASEGT. The CDR3 DNA is TGTGCCAGCAGTGAAGCGGGGACTAGCGGGAGCCGGGCCTACGAGCAGTACTTC. As protein: CASSEAGTSGSRAYEQYF.

This rearrangement joins TRBV6-5 to TRBJ2-3; 10 bases are shared with TRBD1. Germline trimming cut 7 bases from V and 1 base from J; bases unmatched to any gene: 5. CDR1 MNHEY and CDR2 SVGAGI come from the germline V gene. This CDR3 contains 15 residues. In DNA form, the CDR3 reads TGTGCCAGCATGGTAGGGACAGGGGGCACAGATACGCAGTATTTT. It specifies CASMVGTGGTDTQYF.

The chain employs TRBV5-1 and TRBJ2-7; the D gene is possibly TRBD1 (6 bases). The CDR3 contains 13 residues. Germline V gene data show CDR1 as SGHRS and CDR2 as YFSETQ. V lost 4 bases and J lost 7, with 15 bases in between. In DNA, the CDR3 is TGCGCCAGCAGCGTACAGGGTGAGGGGGAGCAGTACTTC. Its translation: CASSVQGEGEQYF.

This chain connects TRBV9 to TRBJ2-3; TRBD1 agrees at 10 bases. This CDR3 comprises 17 residues. The germline V gene encodes CDR1 SGDLS and CDR2 YYNGEE. The V segment lost 1 base and the J segment 8 bases; nucleotides outside the gene matches: 13. The CDR3 nucleotides are TGTGCCAGCAGCGTAAAGGGCAGGACAGGGGGAGTAGGTACGCAGTATTTT. Its translation is CASSVKGRTGGVGTQYF.

The chain employs TRBV28 and TRBJ1-2; 7 positions agree with TRBD1. Germline CDR1 MDHEN, CDR2 SYDVKM. V trimming: 6 bases; J trimming: 5 bases; junction bases outside the gene matches: 9. CDR3 length: 14 residues. The CDR3 spells CASSLGGQTYGYTF. The CDR3 nucleotides are TGTGCCAGCAGCCTGGGGGGACAGACTTATGGCTACACCTTC.

This chain joins TRBV19 and TRBJ1-5; no reliable D call. With 6 bases removed from V and 0 bases from J, the gap between germline ends came to 18 bases. The CDR3 has 17 residues. CDR1 is LNHDA and CDR2 is SQIVND in the germline V gene (reference sequence). The CDR3 DNA follows: TGTGCCAGTAGCGGGTTGACCGGTTCGAATAGCAATCAGCCCCAGCATTTT. Translation: CASSGLTGSNSNQPQHF.

The V call is TRBV5-1, the J call TRBJ2-5; the match to TRBD1 covers 10 bases. The CDR3 is 15 residues long. Looked up from germline, CDR1 is SGHRS and CDR2 is YFSETQ. The ends lost 0 bases at V and 7 bases at J; junction bases unmatched: 6. The DNA of the CDR3 is TGCGCCAGCAGCTTGGCCGGGACAGGGGTGGGGACCCAGTACTTC. This sequence encodes CASSLAGTGVGTQYF.

The chain links TRBV10-2 to TRBJ2-7; possible D gene TRBD1, 5 bases. Between the trimmed V and J ends, which lost 4 bases and 1 base, there was a span of 14 bases. CDR1 is WSHSY and CDR2 is SAAADI in the germline V gene. The CDR3 contains 15 residues. CDR3 nucleotide sequence: TGCGCCAGCAGTGGCAGCGACAGAGTTTCCTACGAGCAGTACTTC. Protein sequence: CASSGSDRVSYEQYF.

The gene calls are TRBV2 and TRBJ2-3, with unresolved D. The CDR3 is 13 residues long. Trimming pared 8 bases from V and 4 bases from J, leaving 13 bases between. Germline loops: CDR1 SNHLY, CDR2 FYNNEI. The CDR3 region has the DNA TGTGCCAGCTCAATGAGAGGTTCAGATACGCAGTATTTT. It codes for CASSMRGSDTQYF.

The chain joins TRBV7-9 to TRBJ2-5, with 10 bases fitting TRBD2. Looked up from germline, CDR1 is SEHNR and CDR2 is FQNEAQ (reference sequence). Trimming cost V 5 bases and J 4 bases; bases outside gene matches: 10. The CDR3 is 16 residues long. The CDR3 bases are TGTGCCAGCAGCCCCTTTTATAGCGGGAGGAGAGAGACCCAGTACTTC. It encodes CASSPFYSGRRETQYF.

The rearrangement uses TRBV7-2 and TRBJ2-7, with D possibly matching TRBD1 (6 bases). This CDR3 is built from 12 residues. The V gene lost 4 bases and the J gene lost 6 bases, with 10 bases spanning the gap. Germline assignment: CDR1 SGHTA and CDR2 FQGNSA. The DNA for the CDR3 is TGTGCCAGCAGCTGGGGGCCTAGCGAGCAGTACTTC. Its translation: CASSWGPSEQYF.

The chain couples TRBV28 to TRBJ1-2, with a weak D call TRBD1 (6 bases). V was clipped by 3 bases and J by 2 bases, with 10 bases between them. CDR1 is MDHEN, CDR2 SYDVKM, per germline. This CDR3 is 14 amino acids long. The CDR3 DNA reads TGTGCCAGCAGTTTCGGTAGGGGGAACTATGGCTACACCTTC. It translates to CASSFGRGNYGYTF.

This sequence joins TRBV18 and TRBJ2-3; D may be TRBD1 (6 bases). Germline CDR1 reads KGHSH; CDR2 reads LQKENI. The CDR3 loop spans 15 amino acids. Trimming shortened V by 3 bases and J by 6 bases, and 16 bases separated the two germline ends. This CDR3 is CASSPVQTGPDTQYF. The DNA for the CDR3 is TGTGCCAGCTCACCCGTACAAACAGGGCCCGATACGCAGTATTTT.

V gene TRBV6-2 or TRBV6-3 combines with J gene TRBJ2-4; D not certain. V lost 3 bases to trimming and J lost 8 bases, with 14 bases between them. This CDR3 has 14 residues. CDR1 MNHEY and CDR2 SVGEGT come from the germline V gene. The chain's CDR3 is CASSYGQTWDIQYF. The CDR3 DNA reads TGTGCCAGCAGTTATGGGCAAACGTGGGACATTCAGTACTTC.

The gene calls are TRBV30 and TRBJ2-3; 10 nucleotides agree with TRBD2. The V gene end was trimmed by 2 bases and the J gene end by 3 bases; junction bases not matched to a gene: 5. Looked up from germline, CDR1 is GTSNPN and CDR2 is SVGIG (reference sequence). The CDR3 contains 15 residues. The CDR3 DNA is TGTGCCTGGAGTCGGGGTAGCGGGAGGACAGATACGCAGTATTTT. Amino acid sequence: CAWSRGSGRTDTQYF.

The V and J genes are TRBV6-2 or TRBV6-3 and TRBJ1-3; D unresolved. Per the germline V gene, CDR1 is MNHEY and CDR2 is SVGEGT. The length of the CDR3 is 15 residues. Trimming cost V 2 bases and J 0 bases, with 8 bases left between them. The CDR3 loop reads CASSYVGFSGNTIYF. For the CDR3, the DNA is TGTGCCAGCAGTTACGTCGGTTTCTCTGGAAACACCATATATTTT.

This clone was counted between two and nine times. The chain carries TRBV19 and TRBJ2-6; 8 nucleotides line up with TRBD1. V lost 7 bases to trimming and J lost 3 bases; unmatched junction nucleotides: 5. The CDR3 loop spans 15 amino acids. Germline V gene lookup returns CDR1 LNHDA and CDR2 SQIVND (reference sequence). The chain's CDR3 is CASTRQGYGANVLTF. The CDR3 nucleotides read TGTGCCAGTACCCGACAGGGGTATGGGGCCAACGTCCTGACTTTC.

This rearrangement joins TRBV3-1 (or the pseudogene TRBV3-2) to TRBJ2-1; TRBD1 might be the D (8 bases). Per germline, CDR1 LGHDT and CDR2 YNNKEL (reference sequence). Trimming cost V 6 bases and J 3 bases, with 15 bases left between them. CDR3 length: 15 amino acids. Written as DNA, the CDR3 is TGTGCCAGCAGGGACAGGGAGGGCTTCTACAATGAGCAGTTCTTC. As protein: CASRDREGFYNEQFF.

This clone was counted between two and nine times. The V gene is TRBV6-2 or TRBV6-3, the J gene TRBJ1-5; 10 nucleotides match TRBD1. V lost 5 bases to trimming and J lost 5 bases; unmatched junction nucleotides: 6. This CDR3 has 15 residues. Germline V gene sequence: CDR1 MNHEY, CDR2 SVGEGT. CDR3 DNA sequence: TGTGCCAGCAGTCGACCGGGACAGGGGCATCAGCCCCAGCATTTT. Its protein product is CASSRPGQGHQPQHF.

The chain recombines TRBV28 with TRBJ1-3; 7 nucleotides align to TRBD1. The CDR3 spans 17 residues. Germline lookup yields CDR1 MDHEN and CDR2 SYDVKM. The J segment lost 0 bases and the V segment lost 5 bases, leaving 10 bases of the junction unmatched. DNA for the CDR3: TGTGCCAGCAGTCCAAGGGGCACAGGGGACTCTGGAAACACCATATATTTT. Translation: CASSPRGTGDSGNTIYF.

Only a few counts were recorded for this clone. V usage is TRBV12-3 or TRBV12-4 and J usage is TRBJ1-5; tentative D call: TRBD1 (5 bases). There are 13 residues in the CDR3. V dropped 7 bases and J dropped 0 bases, with 7 bases sitting between them. The CDR3 DNA is TGTGCCAGCAAACAGGATAGCAATCAGCCCCAGCATTTT. This translates into CASKQDSNQPQHF.

This clone has only one observation. The chain employs TRBV5-1 and TRBJ2-7, with 9 bases fitting TRBD2. CDR1 is SGHRS and CDR2 is YFSETQ in the germline V gene. The CDR3 runs 14 residues. V was clipped by 4 bases and J by 6 bases; unmatched bases: 8. CDR3 sequence: CASSLALAGSEQYF. CDR3 in DNA: TGCGCCAGCAGCCTGGCACTAGCGGGCTCCGAGCAGTACTTC.